A selection of T cell receptor beta chains follows, all from one sample in a study of blood T cell repertoires in COVID-19. This table comes from immunoSEQ multiplex PCR, and its TCRdb copy is limited to in-frame clones, with some not included. The data contain approximately 260,000 clones, approximately 83% of them singletons. The sequenced sample was peripheral blood. These receptors all stem from a woman in her sixties or seventies with acute or convalescent COVID-19. CDR3s include the opening cysteine and the closing phenylalanine or tryptophan. The D gene is left open where the match is weak. A row's size may be missing; if present it is once, few, many or a size class.

clone size	D gene	V gene	J gene	CDR3 protein	CDR3 DNA
NA	NA	TRBV6-1	TRBJ1-2	CASSEARGNGYTF	TGTGCCAGCAGTGAAGCTCGGGGGAATGGCTACACCTTC
NA	NA	TRBV5-6	TRBJ2-7	CASTDLGGAVTYEQYF	TGTGCCAGCACCGATTTGGGGGGGGCAGTAACCTACGAGCAGTACTTC
NA	TRBD1	TRBV10-3	TRBJ2-7	CAISDPGQGVWEQYF	TGTGCCATCAGTGATCCGGGACAGGGAGTGTGGGAGCAGTACTTC
NA	NA	TRBV5-1	TRBJ1-1	CASTLGGADTEAFF	TGCGCCAGCACCTTAGGGGGGGCGGACACTGAAGCTTTCTTT
NA	NA	TRBV18	TRBJ2-1	CASSPGGRGEQFF	TGTGCCAGCTCACCGGGTGGCCGGGGAGAGCAGTTCTTC
once	TRBD1	TRBV5-4	TRBJ2-3	CASSPNRGRTDTQYF	TGTGCCAGCAGCCCGAACAGGGGGCGCACAGATACGCAGTATTTT
few	NA	TRBV30	TRBJ2-5	CAWSRLLETQYF	TGTGCCTGGAGTCGACTCCTGGAGACCCAGTACTTC
few	NA	TRBV2	TRBJ1-4	CASSGREPGGTNEKLFF	TGTGCCAGCAGTGGGCGCGAGCCGGGAGGAACTAATGAAAAACTGTTTTTT
NA	TRBD1	TRBV2	TRBJ2-5	CASGTGGYPTQYF	TGTGCCAGCGGTACAGGGGGCTATCCGACCCAGTACTTC
NA	TRBD1	TRBV10-3	TRBJ1-1	CAISDRLPGQGGRGEAFF	TGTGCCATCAGTGACCGACTCCCGGGACAGGGAGGTCGGGGTGAAGCTTTCTTT
NA	TRBD2	TRBV5-1	TRBJ2-3	CASSQTSGGTDTQYF	TGCGCCAGCAGCCAAACTAGCGGGGGCACAGATACGCAGTATTTT
NA	TRBD1	TRBV7-3	TRBJ2-5	CASSLGTGTQETQYF	TGTGCCAGCAGCCTCGGGACAGGGACACAAGAGACCCAGTACTTC
once	NA	TRBV5-4	TRBJ1-2	CASSLQGSANYGYTF	TGTGCCAGCAGCTTACAGGGATCGGCTAACTATGGCTACACCTTC
NA	TRBD1	TRBV18	TRBJ1-1	CASSSITAGQGAFF	TGTGCCAGCTCATCTATTACCGCGGGACAGGGAGCTTTCTTT
once	TRBD2	TRBV27	TRBJ2-3	CASRLAGTDTQYF	TGTGCCAGCCGGCTAGCGGGCACAGATACGCAGTATTTT
few	NA	TRBV29-1	TRBJ1-1	CSVVRGTEAFF	TGCAGCGTTGTACGCGGAACTGAAGCTTTCTTT
few	NA	TRBV29-1	TRBJ2-5	CSVEGLTASRETQYF	TGCAGCGTTGAAGGGCTGACAGCCTCTAGAGAGACCCAGTACTTC
once	NA	TRBV14	TRBJ2-2	CASSQGGPQNTGELFF	TGTGCCAGCAGCCAAGGTGGGCCTCAAAACACCGGGGAGCTGTTTTTT
NA	NA	TRBV11-1	TRBJ2-7	CASSPNRATYEQYF	TGTGCCAGCAGTCCAAACAGGGCCACCTACGAGCAGTACTTC
NA	NA	TRBV30	TRBJ1-2	CAWSVYRFSGMGGYTF	TGTGCCTGGAGTGTATATAGGTTTTCGGGGATGGGTGGCTACACCTTC
NA	TRBD1	TRBV9	TRBJ1-1	CASSVGTGETEAFF	TGTGCCAGCAGCGTAGGGACAGGGGAGACTGAAGCTTTCTTT
few	TRBD1	TRBV10-3	TRBJ1-1	CAISGQGDTEAFF	TGTGCCATCAGTGGACAGGGGGACACTGAAGCTTTCTTT
NA	NA	TRBV12-3/TRBV12-4	TRBJ1-2	CASSPDSYGYTF	TGTGCCAGCAGCCCCGACAGCTATGGCTACACCTTC
NA	TRBD1	TRBV2	TRBJ1-4	CASRTDRAEKLFF	TGTGCCAGCAGGACAGACAGGGCTGAAAAACTGTTTTTT
NA	NA	TRBV7-2	TRBJ1-3	CASSFSAGNTIYF	TGTGCCAGCAGCTTTAGCGCAGGAAACACCATATATTTT
NA	NA	TRBV28	TRBJ2-4	CASSFGGGAPIQYF	TGTGCCAGCAGTTTTGGGGGGGGCGCTCCCATTCAGTACTTC
NA	TRBD2	TRBV5-1	TRBJ2-3	CASSRRGDSTDTQYF	TGCGCCAGCAGTAGGCGGGGGGATAGCACAGATACGCAGTATTTT
NA	NA	TRBV11-3	TRBJ1-1	CASSYGRNTEAFF	TGTGCCAGCAGCTACGGGAGGAACACTGAAGCTTTCTTT
once	TRBD1	TRBV5-1	TRBJ2-5	CASSLDRGRSGETQYF	TGCGCCAGCAGCCTGGACAGGGGACGATCGGGGGAGACCCAGTACTTC
NA	TRBD1	TRBV6-5	TRBJ1-1	CASSRSPTGKTEAFF	TGTGCCAGCAGTAGGTCCCCGACAGGGAAAACTGAAGCTTTCTTT
NA	NA	TRBV13	TRBJ2-1	CASSPRIDGVPYNEQFF	TGTGCCAGCAGCCCACGGATTGACGGGGTACCTTACAATGAGCAGTTCTTC
NA	NA	TRBV19	TRBJ2-1	CASSNTGNLAYNEQFF	TGTGCCAGTAGTAACACAGGGAATTTGGCCTACAATGAGCAGTTCTTC
NA	NA	TRBV27	TRBJ2-1	CASKHRNEQFF	TGTGCCAGCAAACACCGCAATGAGCAGTTCTTC